Following are 10 T cell receptor beta chains from one sample sequenced in a study of OX40 agonist ivuxolimab in advanced cancers. Profiling relied on immunoSEQ multiplex PCR, and the TCRdb table lists in-frame clones only, not all of them. The sample contains 40,000 to 60,000 clones, about 90% of which appear only once. The source material was CD4+ or CD8+ T cells sorted from blood, sampled in a trial of the OX40 agonist ivuxolimab. The receptors come from an adult with an advanced solid tumor such as melanoma, head and neck, liver or kidney cancer.

This chain links TRBV19 with TRBJ2-1, with 11 bases fitting TRBD2. The CDR3 has 17 amino acids. The germline V gene has CDR1 LNHDA and CDR2 SQIVND (reference sequence). The J segment lost 5 bases and the V segment lost 5 bases, leaving 11 bases of the junction unmatched. CDR3 region: CASSPLASGGSHNEQFF. The CDR3, as DNA: TGTGCCAGTAGTCCCCTCGCTAGCGGGGGGTCACACAATGAGCAGTTCTTC. Complete variable domain (other parts from reference TRBV19 and TRBJ2-1): DGGITQSPKYLFRKEGQNVTLSCEQNLNHDAMYWYRQDPGQGLRLIYYSQIVNDFQKGDIAEGYSVSREKKESFPLTVTSAQKNPTAFYLCASSPLASGGSHNEQFFGPGTRLTVL.

V is TRBV19 and J is TRBJ2-2, with a possible D match to TRBD2 (5 bases). Per the germline V gene, CDR1 is LNHDA and CDR2 is SQIVND (reference sequence). This CDR3 contains 15 residues. V lost 1 base and J 5 bases, leaving 11 bases between the germline ends. CDR3 residues: CASSIGAERTGELFF. DNA of the CDR3: TGTGCCAGTAGTATAGGAGCAGAGCGGACCGGGGAGCTGTTTTTT.

The chain links TRBV7-9 to TRBJ2-1, with 9 bases lining up with TRBD1. Trimming took 2 bases from V and 5 from J; bases not matched to a gene: 7. This CDR3 contains 16 residues. Germline loops: CDR1 SEHNR, CDR2 FQNEAQ (reference sequence). For the CDR3, the DNA is TGTGCCAGCAGCTTAACCGGGACAGGGAACAACAATGAGCAGTTCTTC. Protein: CASSLTGTGNNNEQFF.

The chain carries TRBV6-1 and TRBJ1-1; D ambiguous. CDR3 size: 12 residues. V lost 5 bases and J 11 bases, leaving 15 bases between the germline ends. The V gene's germline CDR1 is MNHNS and CDR2 SASEGT. The CDR3 spells CASSYSAYGAFF. The DNA of the CDR3 is TGTGCCAGCAGTTATTCGGCCTATGGGGCTTTCTTT.

On this clone itself: The DNA is omitted, as the CDR3 cannot be located on it reliably, and the CDR3 follows TCRdb's listing. The rearrangement joins TRBV6-5 to TRBJ1-1. Germline-derived CDR1 and CDR2 are MNHEY and SVGAGI. The CDR3 extends over 12 residues, inclusive of both ends. CDR3 in amino acids: CASTSSGRDTFF.

The chain recombines TRBV29-1 with TRBJ2-2; D is possibly TRBD1 or TRBD2 (6 bases each). In germline, CDR1 is SQVTM, CDR2 ANQGSEA. Trimming left V 3 bases short and J 4 bases short, with 15 bases between. The CDR3 covers 15 residues. The CDR3 protein is CSVEDGGAGTGELFF. CDR3 nucleotides: TGCAGCGTTGAGGACGGGGGCGCGGGCACCGGGGAGCTGTTTTTT.

The chain uses TRBV7-8 and TRBJ1-5; 8 bases map to TRBD1. The germline CDR1 and CDR2 sequences are SGHVS and FQNEAQ. CDR3 length: 16 amino acids. V trimming: 0 bases; J trimming: 2 bases; junction bases outside the gene matches: 3. In nucleotides, the CDR3 is TGTGCCAGCAGCTTAGCTGGACAGGGAGGCAATCAGCCCCAGCATTTT. It specifies CASSLAGQGGNQPQHF. The variable domain in full, completed from reference TRBV7-8 and TRBJ1-5, reads GAGVSQSPRYKVAKRGQDVALRCDPISGHVSLFWYQQALGQGPEFLTYFQNEAQLDKSGLPSDRFFAERPEGSVSTLKIQRTQQEDSAVYLCASSLAGQGGNQPQHFGDGTRLSIL.

The chain couples TRBV19 to TRBJ2-1; D tentatively reads TRBD1 or TRBD2 (5 bases each). The CDR3 covers 11 residues. Trimming took off 3 bases at V and 8 bases at J, with 5 bases between the two ends. Germline V lookup: CDR1 LNHDA, CDR2 SQIVND (reference sequence). CDR3 DNA: TGTGCCAGTAGTATGGGGGATGAGCAGTTCTTC. As protein: CASSMGDEQFF.

This clone was detected a few times. The chain combines TRBV9 with TRBJ2-1; D may be TRBD2 (5 bases). CDR3 size: 14 residues. Trimming removed 3 bases at V and 3 bases at J, with 10 bases between. Germline CDR1 SGDLS, CDR2 YYNGEE. The CDR3 spells CASSGSVNYNEQFF. The CDR3, as DNA: TGTGCCAGCAGCGGTAGCGTAAACTACAATGAGCAGTTCTTC.

The chain employs TRBV11-3 and TRBJ1-3; no clear D gene. V was cut by 1 base and J by 8 bases, with 9 bases left in between. The CDR3 length is 13 residues. CDR1 and CDR2 from the germline V gene are SGHNT and YENEEA. CDR3 DNA sequence: TGTGCCAGCAGCTTAGCCCAGGAAGACACCATATATTTT. This encodes CASSLAQEDTIYF.